This TCR beta chain was obtained from a study of T-cell memory formation after mild COVID-19. Study results and limitations: Of the contracting clones, CD4+ ones lay mainly in CM and EM, and CD8+ ones in EMRA.

V lost 3 bases, J lost 3 bases, and 9 bases lay in between. The CDR3 has 13 amino acids. A remark on this clonotype: Its cognate antigen is unknown.

TCRdb itself ran the 5' RACE reads through MiXCR, one entry per CDR3 protein. The sample gives roughly 130,000 distinct CDR3 sequences, about 15% of which show up once; approximately 5% is in the top ten. Sequenced: PBMCs or a T cell subset sorted from them (not recorded which). This clonotype originated in a man aged 18 to 30 who had mild COVID-19 (a few samples of this study predate the infection). Cell type and time point are not known. This sequence joins TRBV12-3 or TRBV12-4 and TRBJ2-7, with D uncertain. CDR3 sequence: CASSFRRNYEQYV. The CDR3 region has the DNA TGTGCCAGCAGTTTCCGGCGGAACTACGAGCAGTACGTC.